This TCR beta chain was recorded in a study of beta chain features in type 1 diabetes. Whole-study results and caveats: VDJ junctions from patients with type 1 diabetes contained fewer insertions and more deletions. Patients with Type 1 diabetes showed moderately but significantly shorter TCRB CDR3s in all four CD4+ subsets.

Investigators reverse transcribed all isolated RNA, so they sequenced expressed TCRB transcripts. Sequencing was performed with immunoSEQ multiplex PCR; in TCRdb, only in-frame clones are kept and a portion is missing. The repertoire holds under 400,000 clones, roughly 12% seen once, with 0.0095% to 0.013% in the top ten. The germline V gene encodes CDR1 SNHLY and CDR2 FYNNEI. The CDR3 length is 17 residues. V shed 8 bases and J 5 bases; nucleotides not matched to a gene: 17. This clone was observed a handful of times. Its cognate antigen is unknown. The receptor was derived from a woman younger than 35 with type 1 diabetes. Material: naive CD4+ T cells from blood. The rearrangement links TRBV2 to TRBJ2-5; TRBD2 aligns across 10 bases. CDR3 sequence reads: CASLSVSSGGALETQYF. As DNA, the CDR3 is TGTGCCAGCCTCAGTGTGTCCAGCGGGGGGGCCCTGGAGACCCAGTACTTC.